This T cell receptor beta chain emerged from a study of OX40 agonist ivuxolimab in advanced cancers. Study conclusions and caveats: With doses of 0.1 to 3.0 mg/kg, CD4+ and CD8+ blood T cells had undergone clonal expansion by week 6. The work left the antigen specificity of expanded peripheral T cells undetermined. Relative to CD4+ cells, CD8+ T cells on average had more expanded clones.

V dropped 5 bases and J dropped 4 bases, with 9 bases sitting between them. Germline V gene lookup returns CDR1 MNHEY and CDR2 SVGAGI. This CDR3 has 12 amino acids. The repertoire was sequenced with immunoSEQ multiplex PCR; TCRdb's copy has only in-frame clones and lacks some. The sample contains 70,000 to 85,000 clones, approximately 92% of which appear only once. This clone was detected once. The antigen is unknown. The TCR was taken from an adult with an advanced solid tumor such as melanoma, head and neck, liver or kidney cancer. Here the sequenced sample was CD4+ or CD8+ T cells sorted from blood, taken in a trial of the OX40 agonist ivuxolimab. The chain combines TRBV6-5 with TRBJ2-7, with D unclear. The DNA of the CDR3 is TGTGCCAGCAGTCGCCCCGGGTACGAGCAGTACTTC. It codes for CASSRPGYEQYF.